A single sample gave rise to the 8 T cell receptor beta chains below, sequenced in a study of cytomegalovirus exposure and HLA in healthy donors. PCR used 60 Vbeta primers and 13 Jbeta primers. The data were produced by immunoSEQ multiplex PCR, yet TCRdb's version contains in-frame clones alone and is incomplete. In all, the sample yields approximately 120,000 clones. The sequenced sample consisted of PBMCs. Receptor source: a man aged 25 to 40 in good health and CMV-seronegative.

The chain links TRBV6-6 to TRBJ2-1; 7 bases map to TRBD2. There are 16 residues in the CDR3. The germline V gene has CDR1 MNHNY and CDR2 SVGAGI (reference sequence). V was pared by 2 bases and J by 3 bases, with 7 bases of the junction left unmatched. The CDR3 bases are TGTGCCAGCAGTTACCCTAGCGGTCTCGACTACAATGAGCAGTTCTTC. This codes for CASSYPSGLDYNEQFF.

V usage is TRBV2 and J usage is TRBJ1-5; 8 bases are a match to TRBD1. This CDR3 is 14 amino acids long. V shed 5 bases and J 7 bases; nucleotides not matched to a gene: 7. Germline V gene data show CDR1 as SNHLY and CDR2 as FYNNEI. The CDR3 protein is CASSSQGVRQPQHF. The CDR3 bases are TGTGCCAGCAGTTCACAGGGGGTGAGGCAGCCCCAGCATTTT. The whole variable domain, filled in from reference TRBV2 and TRBJ1-5, reads EPEVTQTPSHQVTQMGQEVILRCVPISNHLYFYWYRQILGQKVEFLVSFYNNEISEKSEIFDDQFSVERPDGSNFTLKIRSTKLEDSAMYFCASSSQGVRQPQHFGDGTRLSIL.

The chain uses TRBV28 and TRBJ1-5; 9 nucleotides match TRBD1. The germline CDR1 and CDR2 sequences are MDHEN and SYDVKM. The CDR3 runs 15 residues. J gave up 7 bases and V 5 bases, and 9 bases lay outside the gene matches. The CDR3 loop is CASSLPGQGVQPQHF. The DNA of the CDR3 is TGTGCCAGCAGTCTTCCGGGACAGGGAGTGCAGCCCCAGCATTTT.

V gene TRBV7-3 combines with J gene TRBJ2-1, with 7 positions matching TRBD2. Germline CDR1 and CDR2: SGHTA and FQGTGA. The CDR3 is made up of 14 amino acids. The junction had 8 bases not matched to a gene; V was cut back by 5 bases and J by 7 bases. CDR3 amino acids: CASSAPTSRNEQFF. The CDR3 DNA follows: TGTGCCAGCAGCGCACCGACTAGCAGAAATGAGCAGTTCTTC.

The V call is TRBV29-1, the J call TRBJ1-1, with 9 positions matching TRBD1. The ends lost 5 bases at V and 0 bases at J; junction bases unmatched: 13. The germline V gene has CDR1 SQVTM and CDR2 ANQGSEA. CDR3 length equals 17 residues. CDR3 coding DNA: TGCAGCGTTCAGGCGAGGGGACAGGGACCCATGAACACTGAAGCTTTCTTT. It translates to CSVQARGQGPMNTEAFF.

V gene TRBV28 combines with J gene TRBJ1-5, with D possibly TRBD1 on 5 matching bases. V dropped 7 bases and J dropped 1 base, with 11 bases sitting between them. CDR1 and CDR2 from the germline V gene are MDHEN and SYDVKM. CDR3 size: 14 residues. CDR3 nucleotide sequence: TGTGCCAGCATGGGGGGGATCAGCAATCAGCCCCAGCATTTT. As protein: CASMGGISNQPQHF.

The rearrangement uses TRBV6-6 and TRBJ2-5; no clear D. The germline V gene encodes CDR1 MNHNY and CDR2 SVGAGI (reference sequence). V was cut by 6 bases and J by 1 base, with 12 bases left in between. This CDR3 contains 14 residues. CDR3 DNA sequence: TGTGCCAGCAGGCGCGGTGATGCCCAAGAGACCCAGTACTTC. Protein sequence: CASRRGDAQETQYF.

The genes are TRBV4-3 and TRBJ1-1; D perhaps matches TRBD1 (5 bases). This CDR3 spans 15 amino acids. The germline V gene encodes CDR1 LGHNA and CDR2 YSLEER. V was trimmed by 1 base and J by 1 base, leaving 10 bases between them. CDR3 coding DNA: TGCGCCAGCAGCCAAGTGGACGGGGGGAACACTGAAGCTTTCTTT. Its protein is CASSQVDGGNTEAFF.